This entry lists 3 T cell receptor beta chains sequenced from one sample in a study of T cell responses to AZD1222 COVID-19 vaccine. The table came from immunoSEQ multiplex PCR; TCRdb's copy has only in-frame clones and leaves some out. Of around 80,000 clones in the sample, around nine tenths were seen once. The material sequenced was peripheral blood, taken 28 days after the second AZD1222 dose. The origin of the receptors is an adult who received the AZD1222 COVID-19 vaccine.

This chain links TRBV29-1 with TRBJ1-2; 7 bases map to TRBD1. V was clipped by 1 base and J by 6 bases; unmatched bases: 8. The CDR3 runs 14 residues. Germline V lookup: CDR1 SQVTM, CDR2 ANQGSEA. This chain's CDR3 is CSVEATGREHGYTF. The CDR3, as DNA: TGCAGCGTTGAAGCGACAGGGAGGGAACATGGCTACACCTTC.

This clone is a singleton in its sample. V usage is TRBV5-1 and J usage is TRBJ1-1; 7 bases agree with TRBD1. The CDR3 has 14 residues. Trimming at V came to 4 bases and at J to 1 base, leaving 4 bases not matched to a gene. CDR1 and CDR2 from the germline V gene are SGHRS and YFSETQ. CDR3: CASSPGTANTEAFF. DNA for the CDR3: TGCGCCAGCAGCCCGGGGACAGCGAACACTGAAGCTTTCTTT. Full variable domain (rest looked up from reference TRBV5-1 and TRBJ1-1): KAGVTQTPRYLIKTRGQQVTLSCSPISGHRSVSWYQQTPGQGLQFLFEYFSETQRNKGNFPGRFSGRQFSNSRSEMNVSTLELGDSALYLCASSPGTANTEAFFGQGTRLTVV.

The chain uses TRBV16 and TRBJ1-2, with D tentatively TRBD1 (5 bases). Germline assignment: CDR1 KGHSY and CDR2 FQNENV. Deletions cut 3 bases from V and 5 bases from J, with 13 bases between. The CDR3 length is 14 residues. The CDR3: CASSHLDGGYGYTF. In DNA, the CDR3 is TGTGCCAGCAGCCATCTAGACGGGGGGTATGGCTACACCTTC. Based on the CDR3 plus reference TRBV16 and TRBJ1-2, the full variable domain is GEEVAQTPKHLVRGEGQKAKLYCAPIKGHSYVFWYQQVLKNEFKFLISFQNENVFDETGMPKERFSAKCLPNSPCSLEIQATKLEDSAVYFCASSHLDGGYGYTFGSGTRLTVV.